The clone carrying this TCR beta chain is labeled medium-sized based on frequency. The antigen remains undetermined. Multiplex touch-down PCR amplified TRB using TRB-A and TRB-B pools in one tube. TCRdb reprocessed the multiplex PCR reads, with one entry per CDR3 protein and no DNA. The sample table includes a few thousand distinct CDR3 sequences. TRB amplification used approximately 250 ng of peripheral blood genomic DNA. This sample is part of a study of T cell clusters in autoimmune cytopenias. For the study at large: TRB sequencing had a median about 49,000 reads and 2,350 distinct clonotypes per sample. Study-wide results and caveats: Physiological T cell clusters of healthy donors were apparently absent in primary autoimmune cytopenia patients.

Germline CDR1 reads LNHDA; CDR2 reads SQIVND (reference sequence). The length of the CDR3 is 16 residues. This sample was also put to use in a study of T cell repertoires in aging, cancer and after chemotherapy. According to that study: Clear clonal overlap appeared across healthy donor samples taken over several months to years.

The clonotype was recovered from a human donor in good health. V is TRBV19 and J is TRBJ2-1; the TCRdb D gene call, TRBD1, has no DNA to confirm it. The sample consisted of peripheral blood. The CDR3 is CASSRIGQGTGNEQFF.